Given below is one TCR beta chain in context. It has no known antigen specificity. It has no much larger one-base neighbor in the sample; base qualities were not kept. From its cysteine to its phenylalanine, the CDR3 spans 12 amino acids. Only CDR3 DNA remains: 36 bases, in frame from the first base. A distance of 12 bases separates the germline ends of V and J, which lose 6 bases and 9 bases respectively. The immunoSEQ Assay, a bias-controlled multiplex PCR, was used to amplify TCRbeta CDR3 regions from genomic DNA. The study's processing was this. The number of nucleated cells in each sample was estimated from the amplification of reference gene primers within the assay. To quantify the absolute abundance of each unique TCRbeta CDR3 rearrangement, sequence reads were collapsed and filtered. For each sample, productive Simpson clonality was calculated as the square root of Simpson's diversity index across productive rearrangements. Held by TCRdb, this immuneACCESS table contains in-frame sequences only and omits some clones. Under half of the omission traces to an unresolved V gene where checked; the cause of the rest is unknown. V and J calls and clone size come straight from that table; D and trimming were deduced from the DNA. The sample table lists a few hundred thousand clones, roughly 88% of them with a count of one. The ten top clones hold around 3.1% of the sample.

The data originate from a study of blood T cell repertoires in COVID-19 (dated by TCRdb to between 2020 and 2021). General notes on the study: Samples covering the acute and convalescent phases of COVID-19 were provided by collaborators in the United States, Italy and Spain. The material from the prospective study consisted of cDNA or gDNA derived from T cells, B-cell-depleted T cells, or PBMCs. A de-identified subject ID, COVID-19 status, age in years and sex were almost always included in the sample metadata. Deeply sampled blood TCRbeta repertoires from subjects exposed to, actively infected with, or recovered from COVID-19 were included in the dataset. The repertoires were released in a freely available public database meant as a resource for research on the immune response to SARS-CoV-2. Samples came from the ongoing ImmuneRACE study (first 160 participants) plus 1,254 subjects from 6 global collaborators. HLA class I and class II types, where available, came from metadata supplied by the sample provider rather than from assay-based typing.

Participants in the prospective study were enrolled through a virtual design, were aged about 18 to 89 years, and lived in roughly 25 United States geographic areas. To assign participants to cohorts, the prospective study relied on clinical history that participants themselves reported in a screening survey and a study questionnaire. Exposed participants had been in contact with someone with a PCR-confirmed or clinician-diagnosed COVID-19 case within 2 weeks of study entry. In the prospective study, whole blood, serum and a nasopharyngeal or oropharyngeal swab were collected from each participant by mobile phlebotomists. Over an approximately 2-month period, participants in the prospective study had the option of providing additional blood draws and questionnaires. Prospective study blood samples were shipped either frozen or at room temperature before DNA extraction. Points the paper makes about the study in general: The quantity of clinical and demographic metadata differed by source and by participant and was supplied without curation.

The receptor chain draws on TRBV12-3 or TRBV12-4 and TRBJ1-5; the D gene identity is not certain. The sequence derives from a woman in her forties who had been exposed to COVID-19. Sequencing was performed on PBMCs or T cells enriched from blood (not recorded which). The nucleotide sequence reads as follows: TGTGCCAGCAGCCCCCCGAGGAGGCCCCAGCATTTT. It translates as CASSPPRRPQHF.